These 27 T cell receptor beta chains came from one sample sequenced in a study of OX40 agonist ivuxolimab in advanced cancers. Clones were read by immunoSEQ multiplex PCR, and TCRdb kept only the in-frame ones, dropping some. The repertoire holds some 85,000 clones, with approximately 91% as singletons. The sequencing here drew on CD4+ or CD8+ T cells sorted from blood, taken in a trial of the OX40 agonist ivuxolimab. These receptors were taken from an adult with an advanced solid tumor such as melanoma, head and neck, liver or kidney cancer.

The rearrangement links TRBV4-1 to TRBJ2-5, with 13 bases aligning to TRBD2. V lost 4 bases, J lost 1 base, and 9 bases stayed unmatched. Germline V CDR1 and CDR2: MGHRA, YSYEKL. This CDR3 spans 18 amino acids. The CDR3 is CASSLSPTSGGAQETQYF. DNA of the CDR3: TGCGCCAGCAGCCTCAGCCCCACTAGCGGGGGGGCCCAAGAGACCCAGTACTTC.

The chain carries TRBV7-9 and TRBJ2-1, with 10 bases that match TRBD1. V lost 5 bases and J lost 7; bases outside the gene matches: 20. Germline assignment: CDR1 SEHNR and CDR2 FQNEAQ (reference sequence). CDR3 size: 19 residues. The CDR3, as DNA: TGTGCCAGCAGCACAAGGACCCAAGCCGGGACAGGGGAAGGAAATGAGCAGTTCTTC. Protein: CASSTRTQAGTGEGNEQFF.

The chain carries TRBV4-2 and TRBJ1-1; 10 bases match TRBD1. The CDR3 has 16 amino acids. CDR1 is LGHNA, CDR2 YNFKEQ, per germline. V shed 5 bases, J shed 4 bases, and the junction held 10 bases outside the gene matches. CDR3 residues: CASSFHQDRGGTEAFF. DNA of the CDR3: TGTGCCAGCAGCTTCCATCAGGACAGGGGGGGCACTGAAGCTTTCTTT.

This chain joins TRBV30 and TRBJ1-3; no firm D call. The germline gives CDR1 GTSNPN, CDR2 SVGIG (reference sequence). V shed 0 bases and J shed 0 bases, with 12 bases lying between them. The CDR3 consists of 16 residues. CDR3: CAWSVPDGNSGNTIYF. Here the CDR3 DNA reads TGTGCCTGGAGTGTCCCGGACGGCAACTCTGGAAACACCATATATTTT.

This chain joins TRBV2 and TRBJ2-2, with unresolved D. The CDR3 extends over 14 amino acids. Germline CDR1 is SNHLY and CDR2 is FYNNEI. Trimming pared 7 bases from V and 1 base from J, leaving 10 bases between. The CDR3 DNA reads as TGTGCCAGCAAGAAGGACGGGAACACCGGGGAGCTGTTTTTT. This translates into CASKKDGNTGELFF.

The rearrangement joins TRBV5-1 to TRBJ1-1; 7 nucleotides line up with TRBD1. CDR3 length: 15 amino acids. Trimming cost V 1 base and J 10 bases; bases outside gene matches: 13. Germline values: CDR1 SGHRS, CDR2 YFSETQ. The CDR3 region is CASSLKEGAIKGAFF. The CDR3 nucleotides are TGCGCCAGCAGCTTGAAGGAGGGGGCAATCAAGGGAGCTTTCTTT. The variable domain in full, completed from reference TRBV5-1 and TRBJ1-1, reads KAGVTQTPRYLIKTRGQQVTLSCSPISGHRSVSWYQQTPGQGLQFLFEYFSETQRNKGNFPGRFSGRQFSNSRSEMNVSTLELGDSALYLCASSLKEGAIKGAFFGQGTRLTVV.

The chain links TRBV7-3 to TRBJ2-2, with TRBD1 matching over 9 bases. V trimming: 1 base; J trimming: 4 bases; junction bases outside the gene matches: 10. Germline-derived CDR1 and CDR2 are SGHTA and FQGTGA. CDR3 length equals 18 residues. The CDR3 region has the DNA TGTGCCAGCAGCTTAATGGTCGGGACAGGGAGAGGCACCGGGGAGCTGTTTTTT. Protein product: CASSLMVGTGRGTGELFF.

The rearrangement links TRBV6-6 to TRBJ2-1, with TRBD1 matching 7 bases. The germline V gene encodes CDR1 MNHNY and CDR2 SVGAGI (reference sequence). This CDR3 region has 16 residues. V shed 2 bases and J 0 bases; nucleotides not matched to a gene: 4. The CDR3 DNA follows: TGTGCCAGCAGTTACCGGGGACAGCCCTCCTACAATGAGCAGTTCTTC. Protein: CASSYRGQPSYNEQFF.

This chain joins TRBV18 and TRBJ2-5; 9 bases align to TRBD1. CDR3 length: 15 residues. The J segment lost 1 base and the V segment lost 4 bases, leaving 4 bases of the junction unmatched. The V gene's germline CDR1 is KGHSH and CDR2 LQKENI. CDR3 sequence (DNA): TGTGCCAGCTCACTTCCGACAGGGGGCCAAGAGACCCAGTACTTC. Amino acid sequence: CASSLPTGGQETQYF.

V gene TRBV7-6 combines with J gene TRBJ2-3; D perhaps matches TRBD2 (6 bases). The V gene's germline CDR1 is SGHVS and CDR2 FNYEAQ. This CDR3 contains 19 residues. V lost 3 bases and J 2 bases, leaving 24 bases between the germline ends. The CDR3 loop is CASSFQNAGTPLITDTQYF. The CDR3, as DNA: TGTGCCAGCAGCTTCCAGAACGCCGGGACTCCTCTAATCACAGATACGCAGTATTTT.

In its sample, this clone was seen once. The rearrangement uses TRBV19 and TRBJ1-3; D gene ambiguous. This CDR3 is built from 14 residues. Per germline, CDR1 LNHDA and CDR2 SQIVND (reference sequence). V lost 9 bases and J lost 0, with 12 bases in between. The CDR3 coding sequence is TGTGCCAGCTCTCTTCGGGTCTCTGGAAACACCATATATTTT. Its translation: CASSLRVSGNTIYF.

The genes are TRBV5-1 and TRBJ2-6; D is possibly TRBD1 (6 bases). Germline-derived CDR1 and CDR2 are SGHRS and YFSETQ. This CDR3 has 17 residues. The V and J ends lost 5 bases and 0 bases respectively, with 15 bases between them. CDR3 in DNA: TGCGCCAGCAGGCCCAGGGGAACGAGCTCTGGGGCCAACGTCCTGACTTTC. Residues: CASRPRGTSSGANVLTF.

The chain joins TRBV7-6 to TRBJ2-7, with TRBD1 as a possible D gene (7 bases). This CDR3 contains 15 residues. Trimming left V 5 bases short and J 7 bases short, with 21 bases between. Germline V gene data show CDR1 as SGHVS and CDR2 as FNYEAQ. The chain's CDR3 is CASSPLPQGGGEQYF. The CDR3 nucleotides are TGTGCCAGCAGCCCCCTACCTCAGGGGGGTGGAGAGCAGTACTTC.

V usage is TRBV19 and J usage is TRBJ1-2; 10 positions match TRBD1. Losses at the gene ends were 7 bases for V and 8 bases for J; bases not matched to a gene: 13. This CDR3 comprises 15 residues. The germline V gene encodes CDR1 LNHDA and CDR2 SQIVND (reference sequence). As DNA, the CDR3 is TGTGCCAGTATCCCACTCCGGGACAGGGGAGGCGGCTACACCTTC. It translates to CASIPLRDRGGGYTF.

This clone was seen only a few times. The gene calls are TRBV9 and TRBJ1-2, with a weak D call TRBD1 (6 bases). The CDR3 runs to 14 residues. The V gene lost 0 bases and the J gene lost 4 bases, with 10 bases spanning the gap. Germline V CDR1 and CDR2: SGDLS, YYNGEE. The CDR3 DNA sequence: TGTGCCAGCAGCGTAGGAGGCAGGGGCTATGGCTACACCTTC. Translated: CASSVGGRGYGYTF.

The chain recombines TRBV11-1 with TRBJ2-7; TRBD2 might be the D (7 bases). Germline assignment: CDR1 SGHAT and CDR2 FQDESV (reference sequence). The CDR3 length is 13 residues. With 1 base removed from V and 11 bases from J, the gap between germline ends came to 15 bases. CDR3 region: CASSLESGGMKYF. CDR3 nucleotides: TGTGCCAGCAGCTTAGAATCGGGGGGCATGAAGTACTTC.

The chain joins TRBV6-6 to TRBJ1-2; 9 nucleotides line up with TRBD1. J gave up 4 bases and V 6 bases, and 9 bases lay outside the gene matches. Germline-derived CDR1 and CDR2 are MNHNY and SVGAGI (reference sequence). The length of the CDR3 is 15 residues. CDR3 bases: TGTGCCAGCAGCCCCCCGGGACAGGGCAGCTATGGCTACACCTTC. This sequence encodes CASSPPGQGSYGYTF.

V and J are TRBV14 and TRBJ2-2; TRBD1 matches 7 bases. CDR1 and CDR2 from the germline V gene are SGHDN and FVKESK. The CDR3 loop spans 16 amino acids. V was clipped by 2 bases and J by 1 base; unmatched bases: 4. CDR3 region: CASSQFRDRNTGELFF. In DNA form, the CDR3 reads TGTGCCAGCAGCCAATTCCGGGACAGGAACACCGGGGAGCTGTTTTTT.

The V gene is TRBV29-1, the J gene TRBJ1-4, with TRBD1 identical over 7 bases. The junction had 10 bases not matched to a gene; V was cut back by 7 bases and J by 8 bases. Germline loops: CDR1 SQVTM, CDR2 ANQGSEA. CDR3 length: 13 residues. CDR3 loop: CSADTGDGEKLFF. As DNA, the CDR3 is TGCAGCGCCGATACAGGGGACGGGGAAAAACTGTTTTTT.

The V call is TRBV5-5, the J call TRBJ1-3, with D unclear. Per germline, CDR1 SGHKS and CDR2 YYEKEE (reference sequence). Deletions cut 1 base from V and 1 base from J, with 9 bases between. The CDR3 spans 15 residues. The CDR3 DNA follows: TGTGCCAGCAGCTTGATCCCCACTTCTGGAAACACCATATATTTT. It translates to CASSLIPTSGNTIYF.

This chain links TRBV7-2 with TRBJ1-2, with TRBD1 identical over 10 bases. Germline CDR1 is SGHTA and CDR2 is FQGNSA. The CDR3 has 15 amino acids. After removal of 3 bases from V and 4 bases from J, the junction contained 5 bases not matched to a gene. DNA for the CDR3: TGTGCCAGCAGCTTCGACAGGGGGCAAATCTATGGCTACACCTTC. This encodes CASSFDRGQIYGYTF.

The chain combines TRBV18 with TRBJ2-2, with 7 bases aligning to TRBD1. Germline CDR1 reads KGHSH; CDR2 reads LQKENI. Unmatched junction bases numbered 4, after V lost 6 bases and J lost 6 bases. The CDR3 has 13 residues. The CDR3, as DNA: TGTGCCAGCTCCCCAACAGGGGCCGGGGAGCTGTTTTTT. The encoded protein is CASSPTGAGELFF.

The chain combines TRBV25-1 with TRBJ2-5; possibly TRBD2 for D (7 bases). Germline CDR1 MGHDK, CDR2 SYGVNS. The CDR3 length is 17 residues. Between the trimmed V and J ends, which lost 1 base and 5 bases, there was a span of 20 bases. This chain's CDR3 is CASSEFGGGGARETQYF. The CDR3 nucleotides read TGTGCCAGCAGTGAATTTGGTGGGGGGGGCGCGAGGGAGACCCAGTACTTC.

V usage is TRBV6-1 and J usage is TRBJ2-3, with 14 bases lining up with TRBD2. The CDR3 runs to 18 residues. Germline assignment: CDR1 MNHNS and CDR2 SASEGT. Germline trimming cut 2 bases from V and 3 bases from J; bases unmatched to any gene: 7. DNA of the CDR3: TGTGCCAGCAGTGAAAGAGGACTAGCGGGGGGAAGGACAGATACGCAGTATTTT. Its protein is CASSERGLAGGRTDTQYF.

This rearrangement joins TRBV9 to TRBJ2-5; no clear D. Germline V gives CDR1 SGDLS, CDR2 YYNGEE. V dropped 0 bases and J dropped 4 bases, with 10 bases sitting between them. This CDR3 is 14 amino acids long. The CDR3 DNA is TGTGCCAGCAGCGTAGATAATAGTCGAGAGACCCAGTACTTC. Translating it yields CASSVDNSRETQYF.

This sequence joins TRBV6-4 and TRBJ2-7; D is ambiguous. Germline-derived CDR1 and CDR2 are MRHNA and SNTAGT. The CDR3 loop spans 12 amino acids. V was cut by 5 bases and J by 0 bases, with 5 bases left in between. The CDR3 DNA reads as TGTGCCAGCAGTACCAGCTCCTACGAGCAGTACTTC. It translates to CASSTSSYEQYF.

This rearrangement joins TRBV5-1 to TRBJ2-5, with 8 bases aligning to TRBD1. J gave up 5 bases and V 2 bases, and 14 bases lay outside the gene matches. The germline gives CDR1 SGHRS, CDR2 YFSETQ. The CDR3 extends over 17 amino acids. DNA of the CDR3: TGCGCCAGCAGCTTTGGCTCCCCAGGGGGCGCGGGGGAGACCCAGTACTTC. Its translation is CASSFGSPGGAGETQYF. Variable domain in full (rest from reference TRBV5-1 and TRBJ2-5): KAGVTQTPRYLIKTRGQQVTLSCSPISGHRSVSWYQQTPGQGLQFLFEYFSETQRNKGNFPGRFSGRQFSNSRSEMNVSTLELGDSALYLCASSFGSPGGAGETQYFGPGTRLLVL.